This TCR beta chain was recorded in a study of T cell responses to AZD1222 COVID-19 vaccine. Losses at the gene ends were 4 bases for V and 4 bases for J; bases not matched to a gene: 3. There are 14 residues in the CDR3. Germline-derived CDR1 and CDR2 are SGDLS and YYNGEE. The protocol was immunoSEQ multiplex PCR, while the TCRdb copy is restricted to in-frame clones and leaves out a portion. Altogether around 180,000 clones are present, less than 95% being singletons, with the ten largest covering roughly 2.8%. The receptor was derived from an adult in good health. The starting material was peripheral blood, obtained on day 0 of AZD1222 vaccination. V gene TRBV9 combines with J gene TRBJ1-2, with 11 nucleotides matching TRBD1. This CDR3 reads CASSSGQGVYGYTF. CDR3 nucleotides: TGTGCCAGCAGCTCGGGACAGGGGGTCTATGGCTACACCTTC.